The source of this T cell receptor beta chain is a study of T cells in Graves' hyperthyroidism and ophthalmopathy. Study conclusions and caveats: Most clonotypes expanded in the thyroid (above 0.001) were also present in blood.

A word on this clonotype: What it recognizes is unknown.

RNA transcripts served as the template for amplifying TCR beta CDR3 regions. An initial round of RT-PCR targeting the TCR CDR3 relied on the HTBI primer set. TCRdb fed the multiplex PCR reads into MiXCR, producing one record per CDR3 protein. The table records about 210,000 distinct CDR3 sequences, roughly a sixth of them present only once. The patients, who ranged from 18 to 65 in age, presented with newly diagnosed hyperthyroidism lasting under 2 months. Uncontrolled infection, other autoimmune disease, pregnancy or lactation disqualified patients from enrolment. The TCR was taken from a man in his forties or fifties with Graves' hyperthyroidism. Sequenced: blood.

The CDR3 DNA sequence: TGTGCCAGCAGTTCCCTTCCTGGGGCCAACGTCCTGACTTTC. Protein: CASSSLPGANVLTF. The chain combines TRBV27 with TRBJ2-6; D gene uncertain. V lost 4 bases and J 2 bases, leaving 6 bases between the germline ends. CDR1 is MNHEY, CDR2 SMNVEV, per germline (reference sequence). There are 14 residues in the CDR3.